This TCR beta chain comes out of a study of CD8 T cells in ankylosing spondylitis. Study observations and caveats: In peripheral blood, disease-linked CD8+ clones occurred at relatively low frequencies. Blood from ankylosing spondylitis patients appeared to carry a characteristic eight-variant TCR beta motif. The clones that were linked to disease were reported to be significantly enriched in matched synovial fluid samples from ankylosing spondylitis patients.

This clonotype showed up just a few times. The target antigen is unknown. TCRdb re-called the 5' RACE reads with MiXCR, one entry per CDR3 protein. Among around 770,000 distinct CDR3 sequences listed, approximately 12% were seen once. Trimming took off 5 bases at V and 10 bases at J, with 15 bases between the two ends. Germline loops: CDR1 SGHTA, CDR2 FQGNSA. The CDR3 has 13 amino acids. This TCR was recovered from a male donor with ankylosing spondylitis. The sample taken for sequencing was blood, either unsorted or a sorted T cell fraction (not recorded which). The gene calls are TRBV7-2 and TRBJ2-1, with D possibly TRBD2 on 6 matching bases. The CDR3 sequence: CASSLQRRGEQFF. Here the CDR3 DNA reads TGTGCCAGCAGCCTCCAGCGGCGGGGAGAGCAGTTCTTC.